What follows are 17 T cell receptor beta chains derived from one specimen sequenced in a study of T cell responses to AZD1222 COVID-19 vaccine. The repertoire was sequenced with immunoSEQ multiplex PCR; TCRdb's copy has only in-frame clones and lacks some. The data hold 150,000 or so clones, with 90% observed a single time. This specimen consisted of peripheral blood, obtained 28 days after the second AZD1222 dose. The receptors come from an adult who received the AZD1222 COVID-19 vaccine.

The chain uses TRBV24-1 and TRBJ2-1; 9 nucleotides line up with TRBD2. Unmatched junction bases numbered 14, after V lost 1 base and J lost 8 bases. The V gene's germline CDR1 is KGHDR and CDR2 SFDVKD. The CDR3 runs to 18 residues. The CDR3 spells CATSDLGGGRAVVYEQFF. The CDR3 nucleotides read TGTGCCACCAGTGATTTAGGCGGCGGGAGGGCTGTAGTCTATGAGCAGTTCTTC.

This chain uses TRBV29-1 with TRBJ1-3; D is undetermined. Germline CDR1 is SQVTM and CDR2 is ANQGSEA. Trimming removed 3 bases from V and 4 bases from J, with 7 bases in between. The CDR3 has 12 residues. CDR3 residues: CSVEREGNTIYF. The DNA of the CDR3 is TGCAGCGTTGAGCGTGAAGGAAACACCATATATTTT.

The J gene is TRBJ1-3, the V gene TRBV30; D is undetermined. V was cut by 5 bases and J by 2 bases, with 10 bases left in between. This CDR3 contains 13 residues. In germline, CDR1 is GTSNPN, CDR2 SVGIG (reference sequence). CDR3 in amino acids: CAWGAGTGNTIYF. DNA of the CDR3: TGTGCCTGGGGCGCGGGGACTGGAAACACCATATATTTT.

The chain employs TRBV11-2 and TRBJ1-5, with a possible D match to TRBD1 (6 bases). Germline values: CDR1 SGHAT, CDR2 FQNNGV. The CDR3 consists of 14 residues. Trimming shortened V by 5 bases and J by 4 bases, and 12 bases separated the two germline ends. DNA for the CDR3: TGTGCCAGCAGCACTCGGACAGAAAATCAGCCCCAGCATTTT. This sequence encodes CASSTRTENQPQHF. Drawing the rest from reference TRBV11-2 and TRBJ1-5, the complete variable domain is EAGVAQSPRYKIIEKRQSVAFWCNPISGHATLYWYQQILGQGPKLLIQFQNNGVVDDSQLPKDRFSAERLKGVDSTLKIQPAKLEDSAVYLCASSTRTENQPQHFGDGTRLSIL.

This chain links TRBV2 with TRBJ1-3, with TRBD1 identical over 9 bases. J gave up 3 bases and V 7 bases, and 7 bases lay outside the gene matches. Germline CDR1 is SNHLY and CDR2 is FYNNEI. The CDR3 spans 15 residues. The CDR3 DNA reads as TGTGCCAGCAAAAACAGGGGGCTTTTTGGAAACACCATATATTTT. It yields the protein CASKNRGLFGNTIYF. Together with reference TRBV2 and TRBJ1-3, the CDR3 gives the full variable domain: EPEVTQTPSHQVTQMGQEVILRCVPISNHLYFYWYRQILGQKVEFLVSFYNNEISEKSEIFDDQFSVERPDGSNFTLKIRSTKLEDSAMYFCASKNRGLFGNTIYFGEGSWLTVV.

J is TRBJ2-4 and V is TRBV18; tentatively, D is TRBD2 (5 bases). The CDR3 is 16 residues long. The germline V gene has CDR1 KGHSH and CDR2 LQKENI. Trimming shortened V by 6 bases and J by 5 bases, and 20 bases separated the two germline ends. The CDR3 loop reads CASSLFQSSTENIQYF. The CDR3, as DNA: TGTGCCAGCTCCCTTTTTCAATCTAGCACTGAAAACATTCAGTACTTC.

This sequence joins TRBV10-3 and TRBJ1-5; TRBD1 matches 8 bases. V lost 6 bases to trimming and J lost 6 bases; unmatched junction nucleotides: 10. This CDR3 comprises 15 residues. Germline V lookup: CDR1 ENHRY, CDR2 SYGVKD. Here the CDR3 reads CAISDGTGPGQPQHF. The CDR3 region has the DNA TGTGCCATCAGCGACGGGACAGGCCCAGGTCAGCCCCAGCATTTT.

This chain joins TRBV6-5 and TRBJ2-7; TRBD1 agrees at 7 bases. The germline V gene encodes CDR1 MNHEY and CDR2 SVGAGI. There are 13 residues in the CDR3. V lost 10 bases to trimming and J lost 0 bases; unmatched junction nucleotides: 6. Here the CDR3 DNA reads TGTGCCACAGGACAGGTGACCTCCTACGAGCAGTACTTC. Its translation is CATGQVTSYEQYF.

The chain carries TRBV11-3 and TRBJ2-7, with TRBD1 as a possible D gene (6 bases). The CDR3 length is 14 residues. Trimming cost V 5 bases and J 5 bases, with 16 bases left between them. Germline CDR1 SGHNT, CDR2 YENEEA. CDR3: CASSPEAAGDEQYF. Written as DNA, the CDR3 is TGTGCCAGCAGCCCTGAGGCTGCAGGGGACGAGCAGTACTTC. Complete variable domain (other parts from reference TRBV11-3 and TRBJ2-7): EAGVVQSPRYKIIEKKQPVAFWCNPISGHNTLYWYLQNLGQGPELLIRYENEEAVDDSQLPKDRFSAERLKGVDSTLKIQPAELGDSAVYLCASSPEAAGDEQYFGPGTRLTVT.

This sequence joins TRBV6-1 and TRBJ1-6; a possible D gene is TRBD1 (5 bases). Germline CDR1 is MNHNS and CDR2 is SASEGT. The CDR3 extends over 19 amino acids. Trimming left V 2 bases short and J 0 bases short, with 17 bases between. This CDR3 reads CASSEKGRAQSSYNSPLHF. In DNA form, the CDR3 reads TGTGCCAGCAGTGAAAAGGGCAGGGCACAGAGCTCCTATAATTCACCCCTCCACTTT.

V usage is TRBV28 and J usage is TRBJ2-7; 7 nucleotides line up with TRBD1. This CDR3 comprises 15 residues. Trimming took 6 bases from V and 4 from J; bases not matched to a gene: 12. Germline-derived CDR1 and CDR2 are MDHEN and SYDVKM. The CDR3 sequence is CASSPAGTASYEQYF. The CDR3 bases are TGTGCCAGCAGCCCAGCCGGGACAGCGTCATACGAGCAGTACTTC.

The chain recombines TRBV30 with TRBJ1-1, with D tentatively TRBD1 (5 bases). The CDR3 covers 14 residues. V was cut by 0 bases and J by 4 bases, with 12 bases left in between. Germline CDR1 and CDR2: GTSNPN and SVGIG (reference sequence). In DNA form, the CDR3 reads TGTGCCTGGAGTGTATCAGGGCTGGCCACTGAAGCTTTCTTT. It yields the protein CAWSVSGLATEAFF.

The chain employs TRBV10-2 and TRBJ1-4; TRBD1 is a possible D gene (5 bases). V was trimmed by 7 bases and J by 8 bases, leaving 14 bases between them. Looked up from germline, CDR1 is WSHSY and CDR2 is SAAADI. This CDR3 comprises 13 residues. CDR3: CASTDGGSEKLFF. The CDR3 nucleotides read TGCGCCAGCACCGATGGGGGGTCCGAAAAACTGTTTTTT.

The chain links TRBV7-2 to TRBJ1-2, with D unresolved. Looked up from germline, CDR1 is SGHTA and CDR2 is FQGNSA. The CDR3 extends over 15 amino acids. The ends were cut back, 2 bases at V and 5 bases at J, with 15 bases in the middle. As DNA, the CDR3 is TGTGCCAGCAGCTTATTCGCCGGGCCTTCTTATGGCTACACCTTC. Translation gives CASSLFAGPSYGYTF.

V gene TRBV5-4 combines with J gene TRBJ2-7; no reliable D call. Trimming stripped 0 bases from V and 1 base from J, with 5 bases between. In germline, CDR1 is SGHNT, CDR2 YYREEE (reference sequence). The CDR3 has 13 amino acids. The CDR3 protein is CASSLESSYEQYF. The CDR3 coding sequence is TGTGCCAGCAGCTTGGAGTCTTCCTACGAGCAGTACTTC.

The V call is TRBV3-1 (or the pseudogene TRBV3-2), the J call TRBJ2-7; D is undetermined. The CDR3 covers 14 residues. Germline loops: CDR1 LGHDT, CDR2 YNNKEL (reference sequence). V shed 1 base and J shed 1 base, with 8 bases lying between them. The CDR3 DNA sequence: TGTGCCAGCAGCCAAGCTCTGGCATCCTACGAGCAGTACTTC. This codes for CASSQALASYEQYF.

The chain has TRBV7-3 and TRBJ2-2; TRBD1 agrees at 9 bases. Unmatched junction bases numbered 4, after V lost 5 bases and J lost 3 bases. The CDR3 covers 15 residues. CDR1 is SGHTA, CDR2 FQGTGA, per germline. CDR3 amino acids: CASSTGQGDTGELFF. CDR3 in DNA: TGTGCCAGCAGCACGGGACAGGGCGACACCGGGGAGCTGTTTTTT.